This TCR beta chain was retrieved from a study of T cells in Graves' hyperthyroidism and ophthalmopathy. General observations from the study: Ophthalmopathy was identified by the model a median around 6.3 months ahead of onset.

This clonotype showed up many times. Its target is not known. The CDR3 consists of 13 residues. V was pared by 3 bases and J by 3 bases, with 9 bases between. Germline V CDR1 and CDR2: SGHAT, FQDESV (reference sequence). Clinical Activity Scores of at least 3, NOSPECS grades of at least 4 and durations under 3 months characterized ophthalmopathy patients. Reasons for excluding patients were uncontrolled infection, other autoimmune disease, pregnancy or lactation. PBMCs were collected from an approximately 10 ml volume of fresh peripheral blood. Using RNA transcripts as the source, TCR beta CDR3 regions were amplified. A set of HTBI primers served as the primers for a first-round RT-PCR of the TCR CDR3. TCRdb itself ran the multiplex PCR reads through MiXCR, one entry per CDR3 protein. The sample holds 500,000 or so distinct CDR3 sequences, 17% seen once.

The sample was blood. The chain carries TRBV11-1 and TRBJ2-7, with a tentative D call TRBD2 (6 bases). This clonotype was obtained from a woman between 18 and 29 years old with Graves' ophthalmopathy. The CDR3 coding sequence is TGTGCCAGCAGCTTGGACTATAACTACGAGCAGTACTTC. Its protein product is CASSLDYNYEQYF.